Below are 29 T cell receptor beta chains sequenced from a single sample in a study of T cells in Graves' hyperthyroidism and ophthalmopathy. Amplification of TCR beta CDR3 regions was performed using RNA transcripts as template. An initial round of RT-PCR targeting the TCR CDR3 relied on the HTBI primer set. TCRdb fed the multiplex PCR reads into MiXCR, producing one record per CDR3 protein. The data contain 550,000 to 700,000 distinct CDR3 sequences, 46% of them seen just once; the ten biggest clones take up around 17%. Sequenced material: peripheral blood or thyroid tissue (not recorded which). The receptors come from an adult woman with Graves' disease, either hyperthyroidism or ophthalmopathy (not recorded which).

Concerning this clonotype itself: Compared with germline, one end of the junction differs, possibly owing to a read error. V and J are TRBV20-1 and TRBJ2-7; 9 nucleotides line up with TRBD1. Germline CDR1 is DFQATT and CDR2 is SNEGSKA (reference sequence). This CDR3 is built from 14 residues. CDR3 sequence reads: CSARGRTGDYGQYF. The CDR3 DNA reads TGCAGTGCTAGAGGCAGGACAGGGGATTACGGGCAGTACTTC.

J is TRBJ1-2 and V is TRBV20-1; unclear D gene. Trimming left V 6 bases short and J 4 bases short, with 12 bases between. The CDR3 runs 12 residues. CDR1 and CDR2 from the germline V gene are DFQATT and SNEGSKA (reference sequence). In nucleotides, the CDR3 is TGCAGTGCCCGAGAGGTGGGCTATGGCTACACCTTC. Residues: CSAREVGYGYTF.

J is TRBJ1-5 and V is TRBV28; D possibly corresponds to TRBD1 (5 bases). The germline gives CDR1 MDHEN, CDR2 SYDVKM. This CDR3 spans 16 amino acids. The V end was cut by 5 bases, the J end by 2 bases, with 16 bases between. As DNA, the CDR3 is TGTGCCAGCAGTCCCGGGAGGGGAAAGGGCAATCAGCCCCAGCATTTT. It is translated as CASSPGRGKGNQPQHF. Full variable domain (remainder filled in from reference TRBV28 and TRBJ1-5): DVKVTQSSRYLVKRTGEKVFLECVQDMDHENMFWYRQDPGLGLRLIYFSYDVKMKEKGDIPEGYSVSREKKERFSLILESASTNQTSMYLCASSPGRGKGNQPQHFGDGTRLSIL.

Points on this clonotype: A much more abundant neighbour one base away suggests this may be a read error. J is TRBJ2-7 and V is TRBV9; 7 bases align to TRBD1. The CDR3 is 14 residues long. Germline-derived CDR1 and CDR2 are SGDLS and YYNGEE. The CDR3 loop is CVSSQPGQFSEQYF. In DNA, the CDR3 is TGCGTCAGCAGCCAACCGGGACAGTTCTCCGAGCAGTACTTC. The complete variable domain, with remaining parts taken from reference TRBV9 and TRBJ2-7, reads DSGVTQTPKHLITATGQRVTLRCSPRSGDLSVYWYQQSLDQGLQFLIQYYNGEERAKGNILERFSAQQFPDLHSELNLSSLELGDSALYFCVSSQPGQFSEQYFGPGTRLTVT.

The chain links TRBV15 to TRBJ2-5; D is possibly TRBD1 (6 bases). V was trimmed by 1 base and J by 5 bases, leaving 14 bases between them. Per germline, CDR1 LNHNV and CDR2 YYDKDF (reference sequence). This CDR3 has 15 amino acids. The CDR3 loop reads CATSRAGTRRETQYF. Written as DNA, the CDR3 is TGTGCCACCAGCAGAGCAGGGACAAGGAGGGAGACCCAGTACTTC.

The chain uses TRBV25-1 and TRBJ1-3, with D unclear. The CDR3 loop spans 11 amino acids. The germline CDR1 and CDR2 sequences are MGHDK and SYGVNS. V lost 6 bases, J lost 4 bases, and 4 bases lay in between. CDR3 nucleotides: TGTGCCAGCAGGTTCGGAAACACCATATATTTT. Protein product: CASRFGNTIYF.

In nucleotides, the CDR3 is TGCAGCGTTGAACGGATTACTGGAAACACCTTC. As protein: CSVERITGNTF. J is TRBJ1-2 and V is TRBV29-1; no firm D call. Germline values: CDR1 SQVTM, CDR2 ANQGSEA. This CDR3 has 11 residues. V gave up 2 bases and J gave up 12 bases, with 13 bases separating them.

This sequence joins TRBV6-6 and TRBJ1-2; TRBD1 might be the D (5 bases). The germline V gene has CDR1 MNHNY and CDR2 SVGAGI (reference sequence). V gave up 0 bases and J gave up 4 bases, with 12 bases separating them. CDR3 length: 15 amino acids. The DNA for the CDR3 is TGTGCCAGCAGTTACTCGGGGGACCACCCCTATGGCTACACCTTC. Its protein product is CASSYSGDHPYGYTF.

The V and J genes are TRBV7-8 and TRBJ2-5; the D is unclear. The germline V gene encodes CDR1 SGHVS and CDR2 FQNEAQ. Trimming shortened V by 5 bases and J by 5 bases, and 12 bases separated the two germline ends. The CDR3 sequence is 13 residues long. CDR3 sequence (DNA): TGTGCCAGCAGCATAACAATGGGGGAGACCCAGTACTTC. Translating it yields CASSITMGETQYF.

This clonotype was seen many times. This sequence joins TRBV9 and TRBJ1-2; D gene ambiguous. CDR3 length equals 15 residues. Deletions cut 4 bases from V and 3 bases from J, with 16 bases between. The germline V gene encodes CDR1 SGDLS and CDR2 YYNGEE. DNA for the CDR3: TGTGCCAGCAGCTACCGACCGGAGCTCGACTATGGCTACACCTTC. This sequence encodes CASSYRPELDYGYTF. Variable domain in full (rest from reference TRBV9 and TRBJ1-2): DSGVTQTPKHLITATGQRVTLRCSPRSGDLSVYWYQQSLDQGLQFLIQYYNGEERAKGNILERFSAQQFPDLHSELNLSSLELGDSALYFCASSYRPELDYGYTFGSGTRLTVV.

The chain combines TRBV7-9 with TRBJ1-1; D remains ambiguous. V lost 5 bases and J 5 bases, leaving 15 bases between the germline ends. The length of the CDR3 is 14 residues. The germline gives CDR1 SEHNR, CDR2 FQNEAQ (reference sequence). The CDR3 loop is CASSRGRYETEAFF. CDR3 nucleotide sequence: TGTGCCAGCAGCCGTGGGAGGTACGAGACTGAAGCTTTCTTT.

This clonotype has ten or more counts. V and J are TRBV3-1 and TRBJ2-7; 7 nucleotides match TRBD2. CDR1 LGHDT and CDR2 YNNKEL come from the germline V gene (reference sequence). Losses at the gene ends were 2 bases for V and 6 bases for J; bases not matched to a gene: 10. CDR3 size: 15 residues. The CDR3 spells CASSQQLGLVGEQYF. The CDR3 bases are TGTGCCAGCAGCCAACAACTCGGACTAGTTGGCGAGCAGTACTTC.

This clonotype was seen at least ten times. CDR3 sequence: CASSAVQGLYEQYF. The CDR3 DNA is TGTGCCAGCAGTGCGGTACAGGGCCTCTACGAGCAGTACTTC. This chain connects TRBV2 to TRBJ2-7; weak D call: TRBD1 (6 bases). The CDR3 contains 14 residues. V was trimmed by 4 bases and J by 3 bases, leaving 13 bases between them. Looked up from germline, CDR1 is SNHLY and CDR2 is FYNNEI.

The chain couples TRBV19 to TRBJ1-5; 7 bases are a match to TRBD1. Unmatched junction bases numbered 8, after V lost 6 bases and J lost 0 bases. CDR3 length: 16 amino acids. The V gene's germline CDR1 is LNHDA and CDR2 SQIVND (reference sequence). The CDR3 protein is CASRPTGDGSNQPQHF. CDR3 bases: TGTGCCAGTAGACCAACAGGGGACGGTAGCAATCAGCCCCAGCATTTT.

This clonotype occurred many times. The chain joins TRBV4-1 to TRBJ2-7; D is undetermined. Trimming pared 1 base from V and 2 bases from J, leaving 9 bases between. The CDR3 contains 14 residues. Germline V gives CDR1 MGHRA, CDR2 YSYEKL. The chain's CDR3 is CASSQAGPPYEQYF. As DNA, the CDR3 is TGCGCCAGCAGCCAAGCGGGCCCTCCCTACGAGCAGTACTTC.

CDR3 nucleotides: TGTGCCAGCACCTGGGGGCATGGGGAAGGTCAGCCCCAGCATTTT. Translated, it gives CASTWGHGEGQPQHF. This chain connects TRBV2 to TRBJ1-5, with TRBD1 as a possible D gene (6 bases). Germline V CDR1 and CDR2: SNHLY, FYNNEI. V was clipped by 7 bases and J by 6 bases, with 19 bases between them. The length of the CDR3 is 15 residues.

This clonotype has ten or more counts. The DNA of the CDR3 is TGCAGTGCTAGAGAGCCGACGGGCTACACTGAAGCTTTCTTT. Its translation is CSAREPTGYTEAFF. This chain links TRBV20-1 with TRBJ1-1; D gene unclear. The length of the CDR3 is 14 residues. V dropped 0 bases and J dropped 3 bases, with 11 bases sitting between them. Germline assignment: CDR1 DFQATT and CDR2 SNEGSKA (reference sequence).

The CDR3 reads CASARTGGNQPQHF. The CDR3 region has the DNA TGCGCCAGTGCGAGGACAGGGGGTAATCAGCCCCAGCATTTT. The rearrangement joins TRBV10-2 to TRBJ1-5, with TRBD1 matching over 10 bases. This CDR3 comprises 14 residues. The V and J ends lost 9 bases and 4 bases, in that order; junction bases with no gene match: 6. Germline V CDR1 and CDR2: WSHSY, SAAADI.

This clonotype has only one observation. V gene TRBV7-2 combines with J gene TRBJ2-5, with no clear D. The CDR3 extends over 13 amino acids. The germline V and J ends were trimmed by 6 bases and 2 bases, with 10 bases remaining between them. Looked up from germline, CDR1 is SGHTA and CDR2 is FQGNSA. CDR3 nucleotide sequence: TGTGCCAGCAGTCGTGTAGCTCAAGAGACCCAGTACTTC. Translation: CASSRVAQETQYF.

CDR3 DNA: TGTGCCACCAGTGGCGCGCCCCCCAACACTGAAGCTTTCTTT. Translating gives CATSGAPPNTEAFF. This rearrangement joins TRBV24-1 to TRBJ1-1; D gene ambiguous. The CDR3 extends over 14 amino acids. Germline V lookup: CDR1 KGHDR, CDR2 SFDVKD. Trimming left V 5 bases short and J 2 bases short, with 11 bases between.

V gene TRBV2 combines with J gene TRBJ1-6; TRBD1 might be the D (6 bases). Germline V gives CDR1 SNHLY, CDR2 FYNNEI. CDR3 length: 15 amino acids. V lost 8 bases to trimming and J lost 5 bases, with 16 bases between them. This CDR3 is CASRVEGHDNSPLHF. In nucleotides, the CDR3 is TGTGCCAGCCGAGTGGAGGGACACGATAATTCACCCCTCCACTTT.

The V gene is TRBV2, the J gene TRBJ2-1; D is perhaps TRBD2 (5 bases). Trimming removed 6 bases at V and 4 bases at J, with 10 bases between. This CDR3 is 13 amino acids long. Germline lookup yields CDR1 SNHLY and CDR2 FYNNEI. CDR3 loop: CASRLESYNEQFF. The CDR3 nucleotides are TGTGCCAGCAGACTAGAGAGTTACAATGAGCAGTTCTTC.

A remark on this clonotype: A read error is possible here, since a much larger clone lies one base away. The rearrangement links TRBV12-3 or TRBV12-4 to TRBJ1-4; perhaps TRBD1 as D (6 bases). V was cut by 7 bases and J by 3 bases, with 15 bases left in between. The CDR3 is 15 residues long. CDR3: CASTTQGGSNEKLFF. The CDR3 DNA is TGTGCCAGCACCACTCAAGGGGGTTCTAATGAAAAACTGTTTTTT.

This clonotype was detected ten times or more. The chain combines TRBV12-3 or TRBV12-4 with TRBJ2-6; possibly TRBD1 for D (6 bases). The V gene lost 4 bases and the J gene lost 1 base, with 14 bases spanning the gap. The CDR3 consists of 17 residues. CDR3 in DNA: TGTGCCAGCAGTTCTGGACAGTCAGATTCTGGGGCCAACGTCCTGACTTTC. Translating gives CASSSGQSDSGANVLTF.

This clonotype was counted many times. As DNA, the CDR3 is TGTGCCAGCAGCTTAGCGGCAGGGGTCACTGAAGCTTTCTTT. Its translation: CASSLAAGVTEAFF. The chain joins TRBV7-6 to TRBJ1-1; D is perhaps TRBD1 (6 bases). Trimming shortened V by 0 bases and J by 4 bases, and 9 bases separated the two germline ends. Germline CDR1 is SGHVS and CDR2 is FNYEAQ. This CDR3 region has 14 residues.

The CDR3 protein is CASSLGDSINEKLFF. CDR3 bases: TGTGCCAGTAGTCTCGGGGACAGCATTAATGAAAAACTGTTTTTT. The chain recombines TRBV19 with TRBJ1-4; TRBD1 aligns across 7 bases. This CDR3 spans 15 amino acids. CDR1 and CDR2 (germline): LNHDA, SQIVND (reference sequence). The V gene end was trimmed by 5 bases and the J gene end by 4 bases; junction bases not matched to a gene: 7.

The rearrangement links TRBV29-1 to TRBJ1-1; no clear D. Germline V gene lookup returns CDR1 SQVTM and CDR2 ANQGSEA. This CDR3 contains 9 residues. The V end lost 3 bases, the J end lost 6 bases, and 2 bases lay between the germline ends. This CDR3 is CSVDAEAFF. DNA of the CDR3: TGCAGCGTTGACGCTGAAGCTTTCTTT.

Comments on this clonotype: The CDR3 does not end in the conserved phenylalanine or tryptophan, so this is likely a read error. The limits of the CDR3 on the DNA are not certain, so only TCRdb's listed CDR3 is given. The chain recombines TRBV12-3 or TRBV12-4 with TRBJ1-1; TRBD1 is the table's D call, not checked against the DNA. Inclusive of both ends, the CDR3 amounts to 11 amino acids. The CDR3 reads CATSGGQGSIS.

This clonotype was detected many times. The chain joins TRBV12-3 or TRBV12-4 to TRBJ2-7; tentatively, D is TRBD1 (7 bases). The CDR3 contains 13 residues. Between the trimmed V and J ends, which lost 5 bases and 5 bases, there was a span of 13 bases. Here the CDR3 reads CASSRQGGDEQYF. The CDR3 DNA reads as TGTGCCAGCAGTCGACAGGGAGGCGACGAGCAGTACTTC.